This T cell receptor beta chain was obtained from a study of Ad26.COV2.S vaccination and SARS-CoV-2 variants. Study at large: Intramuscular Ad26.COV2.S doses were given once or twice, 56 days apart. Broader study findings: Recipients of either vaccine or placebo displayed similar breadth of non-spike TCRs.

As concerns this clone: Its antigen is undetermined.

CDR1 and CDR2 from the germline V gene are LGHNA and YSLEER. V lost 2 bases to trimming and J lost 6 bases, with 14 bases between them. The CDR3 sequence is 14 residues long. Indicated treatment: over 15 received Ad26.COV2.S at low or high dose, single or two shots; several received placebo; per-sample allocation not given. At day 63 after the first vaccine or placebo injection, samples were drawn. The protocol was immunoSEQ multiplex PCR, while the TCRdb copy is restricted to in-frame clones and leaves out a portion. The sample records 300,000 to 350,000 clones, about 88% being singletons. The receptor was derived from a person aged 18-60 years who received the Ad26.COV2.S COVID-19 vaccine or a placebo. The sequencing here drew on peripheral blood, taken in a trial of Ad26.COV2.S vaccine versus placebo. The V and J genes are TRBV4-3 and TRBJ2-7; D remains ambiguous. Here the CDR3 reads CASSQFTFGPEQYF. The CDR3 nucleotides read TGCGCCAGCAGCCAATTTACCTTCGGCCCCGAGCAGTACTTC.